Listed here are 28 T cell receptor beta chains from one sample, sequenced in a study of PD-L1 blockade in urothelial cancer. The data were produced by immunoSEQ multiplex PCR, yet TCRdb's version contains in-frame clones alone and is incomplete. The table shows about 91,000 clones, with roughly 80% occurring only once. Time point denoted: peripheral blood 6 weeks after treatment start. The sample consisted of PBMCs, taken around atezolizumab (anti-PD-L1) treatment. The receptor set was obtained from a man in his 70s with urothelial cancer.

The table lists this clone with a count of one. The chain recombines TRBV28 with TRBJ1-1; 9 bases line up with TRBD1. The V and J ends lost 6 bases and 3 bases, in that order; junction bases with no gene match: 5. Germline V lookup: CDR1 MDHEN, CDR2 SYDVKM. CDR3 length: 14 residues. CDR3: CASRLGDRDTEAFF. The CDR3 DNA reads TGTGCCAGCAGATTAGGGGACAGGGACACTGAAGCTTTCTTT.

The chain uses TRBV5-4 and TRBJ1-1; maybe TRBD1 (5 bases). V lost 2 bases and J 3 bases, leaving 5 bases between the germline ends. This CDR3 is built from 12 residues. CDR1 and CDR2 (germline): SGHNT, YYREEE (reference sequence). The CDR3 DNA reads TGTGCCAGCAGCTTACAGGACACTGAAGCTTTCTTT. Translation: CASSLQDTEAFF.

The gene calls are TRBV11-2 and TRBJ2-7; 7 positions agree with TRBD2. CDR3 length equals 14 residues. With V trimmed by 5 bases and J by 2 bases, 6 bases remained unmatched. The germline V gene encodes CDR1 SGHAT and CDR2 FQNNGV. The CDR3 nucleotides read TGTGCCAGCAGCGCTGGACTAGGGACCTACGAGCAGTACTTC. This translates into CASSAGLGTYEQYF.

The J gene is TRBJ2-7, the V gene TRBV6-5; tentatively, D is TRBD2 (7 bases). Germline values: CDR1 MNHEY, CDR2 SVGAGI. The CDR3 runs to 15 residues. V was clipped by 5 bases and J by 4 bases, with 18 bases between them. The CDR3: CASSAQGGGIYEQYF. The CDR3 DNA follows: TGTGCCAGCAGTGCGCAGGGAGGGGGGATTTACGAGCAGTACTTC.

The rearrangement joins TRBV4-1 to TRBJ1-4, with D maybe TRBD1 (5 bases). V was shortened by 1 base and J by 8 bases, with 11 bases between the two germline ends. This CDR3 has 14 residues. Germline V gene lookup returns CDR1 MGHRA and CDR2 YSYEKL. The CDR3 DNA reads TGCGCCAGCAGCCAAGGGCAGGGTGAGGAAAAACTGTTTTTT. Its protein is CASSQGQGEEKLFF.

This chain joins TRBV19 and TRBJ1-1, with TRBD1 matching 9 bases. CDR1 LNHDA and CDR2 SQIVND come from the germline V gene (reference sequence). CDR3 length: 13 amino acids. V lost 4 bases to trimming and J lost 5 bases; unmatched junction nucleotides: 2. CDR3 protein: CASSSDRGTEAFF. The CDR3 nucleotides are TGTGCCAGTAGTAGTGACAGGGGGACTGAAGCTTTCTTT.

The rearrangement links TRBV5-1 to TRBJ1-5, with D tentatively TRBD1 (5 bases). With 0 bases removed from V and 2 bases from J, the gap between germline ends came to 9 bases. The CDR3 is 15 amino acids. Germline values: CDR1 SGHRS, CDR2 YFSETQ. The CDR3 DNA is TGCGCCAGCAGCTTGGCCCCGACAGGCAATCAGCCCCAGCATTTT. Translated: CASSLAPTGNQPQHF.

The CDR3 DNA is TGTGCCAGCAGCGTAGAGACAGGGGGTAATGAAAAACTGTTTTTT. Translation: CASSVETGGNEKLFF. The V and J genes are TRBV9 and TRBJ1-4; 9 bases align to TRBD1. CDR1 and CDR2 from the germline V gene are SGDLS and YYNGEE. Trimming removed 0 bases from V and 4 bases from J; junction bases left unmatched: 1. The CDR3 extends over 15 amino acids.

This clone has only one observation. V usage is TRBV11-2 and J usage is TRBJ1-1; the D is unclear. Germline assignment: CDR1 SGHAT and CDR2 FQNNGV. V lost 5 bases and J lost 0, with 7 bases in between. The CDR3 length is 13 residues. The CDR3 sequence is CASSLEMNTEAFF. The CDR3 nucleotides read TGTGCCAGCAGCCTGGAGATGAACACTGAAGCTTTCTTT.

The rearrangement joins TRBV5-4 to TRBJ2-7, with 10 bases fitting TRBD2. V gave up 4 bases and J gave up 3 bases; unmatched junction bases: 4. Germline CDR1 is SGHNT and CDR2 is YYREEE (reference sequence). This CDR3 has 14 residues. CDR3 in amino acids: CASSNLAGGYEQYF. Written as DNA, the CDR3 is TGTGCCAGCAGCAATTTAGCGGGAGGCTACGAGCAGTACTTC. The entire variable domain, with the rest obtained from reference TRBV5-4 and TRBJ2-7, is as follows: ETGVTQSPTHLIKTRGQQVTLRCSSQSGHNTVSWYQQALGQGPQFIFQYYREEENGRGNFPPRFSGLQFPNYSSELNVNALELDDSALYLCASSNLAGGYEQYFGPGTRLTVT.

The chain has TRBV6-6 and TRBJ2-7; TRBD1 might be the D (6 bases). Trimming removed 6 bases at V and 3 bases at J, with 12 bases between. CDR3 length: 13 residues. CDR1 MNHNY and CDR2 SVGAGI come from the germline V gene (reference sequence). The CDR3 reads CASSQGHNYEQYF. The CDR3 DNA reads TGTGCCAGCAGCCAGGGACATAACTACGAGCAGTACTTC.

The chain employs TRBV2 and TRBJ2-1, with 13 bases matching TRBD2. Germline trimming cut 1 base from V and 14 bases from J; bases unmatched to any gene: 5. The CDR3 extends over 14 amino acids. CDR1 and CDR2 (germline): SNHLY, FYNNEI. Here the CDR3 DNA reads TGTGCCAGCAGTGAAGGGACTAGCGGGGGATGGGAGTTCTTC. It yields the protein CASSEGTSGGWEFF.

This clone showed up just once. This rearrangement joins TRBV29-1 to TRBJ2-7; 12 bases fit TRBD2. This CDR3 spans 15 amino acids. Germline trimming cut 4 bases from V and 3 bases from J; bases unmatched to any gene: 7. The germline V gene encodes CDR1 SQVTM and CDR2 ANQGSEA. The CDR3 loop is CSVVGLAGGVYEQYF. The CDR3, as DNA: TGCAGCGTTGTCGGGCTAGCGGGGGGGGTCTACGAGCAGTACTTC.

The chain combines TRBV11-2 with TRBJ2-5; no firm D call. V was pared by 5 bases and J by 0 bases, with 16 bases between. This CDR3 is 16 amino acids long. Germline CDR1 and CDR2: SGHAT and FQNNGV. The CDR3 coding sequence is TGTGCCAGCAGCCCCATAGAGTCACGGTACCAAGAGACCCAGTACTTC. Translating it yields CASSPIESRYQETQYF.

The chain has TRBV28 and TRBJ2-7, with 8 bases aligning to TRBD1. The length of the CDR3 is 14 residues. Germline V gene lookup returns CDR1 MDHEN and CDR2 SYDVKM. Trimming at V came to 6 bases and at J to 5 bases, leaving 9 bases not matched to a gene. The CDR3: CASSTPGQDHEQYF. CDR3 DNA sequence: TGTGCCAGCAGCACCCCGGGACAGGACCACGAGCAGTACTTC.

This clone was counted only a few times. The V gene is TRBV7-9, the J gene TRBJ2-7; 10 bases agree with TRBD2. V dropped 3 bases and J dropped 2; count of bases not matched to a gene: 7. The CDR3 totals 16 residues. Germline values: CDR1 SEHNR, CDR2 FQNEAQ (reference sequence). The CDR3 DNA sequence: TGTGCCAGCAGCTTGGCTAGCGGGAGTGGCGCCTACGAGCAGTACTTC. Amino acid sequence: CASSLASGSGAYEQYF.

The rearrangement links TRBV2 to TRBJ2-7; TRBD2 matches 13 bases. CDR1 SNHLY and CDR2 FYNNEI come from the germline V gene. This CDR3 has 15 amino acids. Trimming at V came to 3 bases and at J to 5 bases, leaving 4 bases not matched to a gene. The CDR3 here is CASSEGLAGKHEQYF. The DNA of the CDR3 is TGTGCCAGCAGTGAGGGACTAGCGGGAAAACACGAGCAGTACTTC. Full variable domain (remainder filled in from reference TRBV2 and TRBJ2-7): EPEVTQTPSHQVTQMGQEVILRCVPISNHLYFYWYRQILGQKVEFLVSFYNNEISEKSEIFDDQFSVERPDGSNFTLKIRSTKLEDSAMYFCASSEGLAGKHEQYFGPGTRLTVT.

This clone has only one observation. The rearrangement joins TRBV6-5 to TRBJ2-7; 7 bases are shared with TRBD2. V gave up 5 bases and J gave up 0 bases; unmatched junction bases: 7. This CDR3 has 15 residues. Germline V gene lookup returns CDR1 MNHEY and CDR2 SVGAGI. The CDR3 DNA follows: TGTGCCAGCAGTACCCGGACTAGAAGCTCCTACGAGCAGTACTTC. Protein sequence: CASSTRTRSSYEQYF.

J is TRBJ2-1 and V is TRBV9; tentative D call: TRBD2 (6 bases). V was cut by 4 bases and J by 4 bases, with 18 bases left in between. Looked up from germline, CDR1 is SGDLS and CDR2 is YYNGEE. This CDR3 has 16 residues. CDR3 in amino acids: CASSPSPGTGYNEQFF. The DNA of the CDR3 is TGTGCCAGCAGCCCCAGCCCCGGGACTGGGTACAATGAGCAGTTCTTC. Using reference TRBV9 and TRBJ2-1 for the parts outside the CDR3, the full variable domain is DSGVTQTPKHLITATGQRVTLRCSPRSGDLSVYWYQQSLDQGLQFLIQYYNGEERAKGNILERFSAQQFPDLHSELNLSSLELGDSALYFCASSPSPGTGYNEQFFGPGTRLTVL.

The chain uses TRBV9 and TRBJ2-7; the match to TRBD2 covers 10 bases. Germline CDR1 and CDR2: SGDLS and YYNGEE. The CDR3 extends over 15 amino acids. With V trimmed by 3 bases and J by 5 bases, 8 bases remained unmatched. The DNA for the CDR3 is TGTGCCAGCAGCGCTGAAGGGACTAGCGCCCACGAGCAGTACTTC. Translating gives CASSAEGTSAHEQYF.

This clone was counted a single time. The CDR3 here is CASSPLASGANVLTF. The DNA for the CDR3 is TGTGCCAGCAGCCCACTAGCATCTGGGGCCAACGTCCTGACTTTC. The chain is built from TRBV27 and TRBJ2-6; maybe TRBD2 (6 bases). Germline lookup yields CDR1 MNHEY and CDR2 SMNVEV (reference sequence). There are 15 residues in the CDR3. Trimming stripped 6 bases from V and 1 base from J, with 10 bases between.

The chain employs TRBV18 and TRBJ2-7; 9 bases are a match to TRBD2. The V and J ends lost 2 bases and 5 bases, in that order; junction bases with no gene match: 10. The CDR3 spans 16 residues. Germline V lookup: CDR1 KGHSH, CDR2 LQKENI. In DNA, the CDR3 is TGTGCCAGCTCACCAGGCGGGGGGGCCGGATCCAACGAGCAGTACTTC. The encoded protein is CASSPGGGAGSNEQYF. The entire variable domain, with the rest obtained from reference TRBV18 and TRBJ2-7, is as follows: NAGVMQNPRHLVRRRGQEARLRCSPMKGHSHVYWYRQLPEEGLKFMVYLQKENIIDESGMPKERFSAEFPKEGPSILRIQQVVRGDSAAYFCASSPGGGAGSNEQYFGPGTRLTVT.

Only one count was recorded for this clone. The rearrangement uses TRBV18 and TRBJ1-1; D is undetermined. Trimming removed 4 bases from V and 11 bases from J, with 17 bases in between. CDR3 length: 13 amino acids. Germline CDR1 is KGHSH and CDR2 is LQKENI. The CDR3 spells CASSRKGGSVAFF. The DNA for the CDR3 is TGTGCCAGCTCACGGAAGGGCGGGTCTGTGGCTTTCTTT.

The chain couples TRBV4-2 to TRBJ2-3, with 9 nucleotides matching TRBD2. V lost 4 bases, J lost 4 bases, and 9 bases stayed unmatched. Germline CDR1 reads LGHNA; CDR2 reads YNFKEQ. There are 16 residues in the CDR3. The CDR3 nucleotides read TGTGCCAGCAGCCGTTCGGGCGGGGGGGCCCCAGATACGCAGTATTTT. It translates to CASSRSGGGAPDTQYF.

This chain connects TRBV19 to TRBJ2-3, with D perhaps TRBD2 (6 bases). Germline V lookup: CDR1 LNHDA, CDR2 SQIVND (reference sequence). This CDR3 contains 15 residues. With 3 bases removed from V and 3 bases from J, the gap between germline ends came to 13 bases. In nucleotides, the CDR3 is TGTGCCAGTAGTATGCGCGGGGAGACAACAGATACGCAGTATTTT. Amino acid sequence: CASSMRGETTDTQYF. Drawing the rest from reference TRBV19 and TRBJ2-3, the complete variable domain is DGGITQSPKYLFRKEGQNVTLSCEQNLNHDAMYWYRQDPGQGLRLIYYSQIVNDFQKGDIAEGYSVSREKKESFPLTVTSAQKNPTAFYLCASSMRGETTDTQYFGPGTRLTVL.

The chain links TRBV7-2 to TRBJ1-3; possible D gene TRBD1, 5 bases. CDR1 SGHTA and CDR2 FQGNSA come from the germline V gene. The ends were cut back, 1 base at V and 4 bases at J, with 17 bases in the middle. This CDR3 is built from 17 residues. The CDR3 bases are TGTGCCAGCAGCTTAGTCGGGGGGAGCGATTCCGGAAACACCATATATTTT. Residues: CASSLVGGSDSGNTIYF.

This sequence joins TRBV11-2 and TRBJ1-1; 9 nucleotides line up with TRBD1. The CDR3 runs to 15 residues. Germline assignment: CDR1 SGHAT and CDR2 FQNNGV. The junction had 4 bases not matched to a gene; V was cut back by 5 bases and J by 0 bases. The CDR3 DNA reads as TGTGCCAGCAGCCCCGACAGGGGGTTGAACACTGAAGCTTTCTTT. Translated, it gives CASSPDRGLNTEAFF.

The rearrangement uses TRBV10-2 and TRBJ2-7; a weak D match, TRBD2 (6 bases). The CDR3 has 15 residues. The ends were cut back, 8 bases at V and 2 bases at J, with 19 bases in the middle. CDR1 and CDR2 from the germline V gene are WSHSY and SAAADI. Here the CDR3 reads CASRGLGRETYEQYF. CDR3 bases: TGCGCCAGCCGGGGACTGGGCAGGGAGACCTACGAGCAGTACTTC.